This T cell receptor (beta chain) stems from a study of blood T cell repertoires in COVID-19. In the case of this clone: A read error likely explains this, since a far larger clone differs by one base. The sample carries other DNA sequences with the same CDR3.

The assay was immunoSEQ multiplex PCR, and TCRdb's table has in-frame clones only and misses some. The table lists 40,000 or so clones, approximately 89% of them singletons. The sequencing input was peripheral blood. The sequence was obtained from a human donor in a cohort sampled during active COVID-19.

In DNA, the CDR3 is TGCGCCAGAAACGACGAGGGGGCGCTGGGGGGATATGGCTACACCTTC. Its protein product is CARNDEGALGGYGYTF. The chain carries TRBV10-2 and TRBJ1-2, with 7 bases matching TRBD1. The J segment lost 5 bases and the V segment lost 9 bases, leaving 18 bases of the junction unmatched. The CDR3 runs to 16 residues. Germline V CDR1 and CDR2: WSHSY, SAAADI.